The 32 T cell receptor beta chains given below trace back to one sample, sequenced in a study of response to subunit inactivated influenza vaccine. Each CDR3 protein gets one entry after TCRdb re-called the RT-PCR reads with MiXCR. This table has about 150,000 distinct CDR3 sequences, approximately 12% appearing once. The material was CD8+ T cells sorted from PBMCs, obtained less than 30 months after vaccination. The receptors shown here come from a man in his fifties or sixties who received an inactivated influenza vaccine.

The chain has TRBV11-3 and TRBJ2-7; D remains ambiguous. Germline V gene data show CDR1 as SGHNT and CDR2 as YENEEA. The CDR3 is 12 amino acids. Between the trimmed V and J ends, which lost 5 bases and 6 bases, there was a span of 11 bases. The CDR3 DNA follows: TGTGCCAGCAGCCCACCGGTCCTCGAGCAGTACTTC. It codes for CASSPPVLEQYF.

In this sample, this clonotype turned up many times. The rearrangement joins TRBV4-3 to TRBJ2-1; D perhaps matches TRBD2 (5 bases). The CDR3 has 13 amino acids. Trimming shortened V by 5 bases and J by 6 bases, and 11 bases separated the two germline ends. The germline V gene encodes CDR1 LGHNA and CDR2 YSLEER. CDR3 loop: CASSYRAVNEQFF. DNA for the CDR3: TGCGCCAGCAGCTACCGAGCGGTCAATGAGCAGTTCTTC.

The chain couples TRBV4-1 to TRBJ2-3, with D unresolved. Germline V gene data show CDR1 as MGHRA and CDR2 as YSYEKL. The CDR3 runs 14 residues. The V gene lost 4 bases and the J gene lost 3 bases, with 11 bases spanning the gap. The CDR3, as DNA: TGCGCCAGCAGCCCGACCATGGGAACAGATACGCAGTATTTT. It translates to CASSPTMGTDTQYF.

This clonotype was counted only a few times. A much larger clone differs from this one at a single base, so this may be a read error. This sequence joins TRBV3-1 and TRBJ2-7, with no clear D. The CDR3 has 14 amino acids. CDR1 LGHDT and CDR2 YNNKEL come from the germline V gene (reference sequence). The CDR3 spells CAGSQVPGAYEQYF. The CDR3 DNA is TGTGCCGGCAGCCAAGTCCCAGGAGCCTACGAGCAGTACTTC.

This clonotype was counted between two and nine times. This chain joins TRBV5-6 and TRBJ2-1; 11 nucleotides match TRBD2. From germline, CDR1 is SGHDT and CDR2 YYEEEE. CDR3 length equals 17 residues. The trim removed 0 bases at V and 1 base at J, leaving 3 bases unmatched. In DNA, the CDR3 is TGTGCCAGCAGCTTGGAGACTAGCGGGGATTCCTACAATGAGCAGTTCTTC. Translating it yields CASSLETSGDSYNEQFF.

This clonotype was found once. This chain links TRBV6-2 or TRBV6-3 with TRBJ2-1; the match to TRBD2 covers 10 bases. This CDR3 spans 15 amino acids. The V gene end was trimmed by 5 bases and the J gene end by 7 bases; junction bases not matched to a gene: 8. Germline V gives CDR1 MNHEY, CDR2 SVGEGT. The CDR3 DNA reads as TGTGCCAGCAGTGAGCCGGGACTAGCGTGGAATGAGCAGTTCTTC. The encoded protein is CASSEPGLAWNEQFF.

The chain uses TRBV28 and TRBJ1-6, with TRBD1 as a possible D gene (6 bases). CDR1 MDHEN and CDR2 SYDVKM come from the germline V gene. The CDR3 loop spans 16 amino acids. V lost 2 bases, J lost 1 base, and 9 bases lay in between. CDR3 nucleotides: TGTGCCAGCAGTTTACGGGGGGCGTCCTATAATTCACCCCTCCACTTT. Amino acids: CASSLRGASYNSPLHF.

The rearrangement links TRBV7-9 to TRBJ2-7; the D gene is possibly TRBD2 (6 bases). The CDR3 has 14 residues. Per germline, CDR1 SEHNR and CDR2 FQNEAQ (reference sequence). V lost 1 base and J lost 3, with 10 bases in between. The CDR3 nucleotides read TGTGCCAGCAGCTTAGTCGGGGGATTCTACGAGCAGTACTTC. It yields the protein CASSLVGGFYEQYF.

In this sample, this clonotype turned up many times. This chain uses TRBV28 with TRBJ2-3; D is undetermined. CDR3 length equals 14 residues. Between the trimmed V and J ends, which lost 3 bases and 6 bases, there was a span of 13 bases. Germline loops: CDR1 MDHEN, CDR2 SYDVKM. The CDR3 region has the DNA TGTGCCAGCAGTTTCATAGGGAAGTATGATACGCAGTATTTT. Amino acids: CASSFIGKYDTQYF.

This clonotype was detected only a few times. The V gene is TRBV2, the J gene TRBJ2-1, with TRBD2 matching 8 bases. CDR1 is SNHLY and CDR2 is FYNNEI in the germline V gene. V lost 6 bases and J lost 5; bases outside the gene matches: 9. There are 15 residues in the CDR3. DNA for the CDR3: TGTGCCAGCAGGAAAACTAGCGGTAACAACAATGAGCAGTTCTTC. It specifies CASRKTSGNNNEQFF.

This clonotype has only a few counts. This chain uses TRBV20-1 with TRBJ2-7; TRBD1 aligns across 9 bases. Germline lookup yields CDR1 DFQATT and CDR2 SNEGSKA (reference sequence). J lost 2 bases, V lost 6 bases, and 11 bases had no gene match. There are 15 residues in the CDR3. The DNA for the CDR3 is TGCAGTGCCACTGACTGGGGGACAGGGACCTACGAGCAGTACTTC. Translated, it gives CSATDWGTGTYEQYF.

This clonotype was recorded a few times. V usage is TRBV6-2 or TRBV6-3 and J usage is TRBJ2-5; no clear D. This CDR3 is 14 amino acids long. Germline CDR1 MNHEY, CDR2 SVGEGT. The germline V and J ends were trimmed by 3 bases and 0 bases, with 8 bases remaining between them. The CDR3 nucleotides are TGTGCCAGCAGTTATGGGTGGAACCAAGAGACCCAGTACTTC. It translates to CASSYGWNQETQYF.

This clonotype was counted only a few times. The rearrangement uses TRBV24-1 and TRBJ2-1; TRBD2 is a possible D gene (5 bases). This CDR3 is 15 amino acids long. Trimming shortened V by 0 bases and J by 6 bases, and 11 bases separated the two germline ends. Per the germline V gene, CDR1 is KGHDR and CDR2 is SFDVKD. The CDR3 bases are TGTGCCACCAGTGATTTGGGCGAGGGTTTCAATGAGCAGTTCTTC. This gives the protein CATSDLGEGFNEQFF.

This clonotype was seen more than once but under ten times. CDR3 in amino acids: CASSQDGTGKDIQYF. Written as DNA, the CDR3 is TGTGCCAGCAGCCAAGATGGGACAGGGAAGGACATTCAGTACTTC. V and J are TRBV4-2 and TRBJ2-4, with 9 bases aligning to TRBD1. There are 15 residues in the CDR3. After removal of 0 bases from V and 8 bases from J, the junction contained 5 bases not matched to a gene. Germline values: CDR1 LGHNA, CDR2 YNFKEQ.

The sample holds a few counts of this clonotype. This sequence joins TRBV4-3 and TRBJ2-7; D gene uncertain. There are 14 residues in the CDR3. V lost 3 bases to trimming and J lost 2 bases, with 11 bases between them. Germline CDR1 is LGHNA and CDR2 is YSLEER. CDR3 in amino acids: CASSQRSSAYEQYF. The CDR3 DNA is TGCGCCAGCAGCCAGCGTTCTTCCGCCTACGAGCAGTACTTC.

The chain combines TRBV10-3 with TRBJ1-2; tentative D call: TRBD1 (5 bases). Deletions cut 10 bases from V and 2 bases from J, with 11 bases between. The germline V gene has CDR1 ENHRY and CDR2 SYGVKD. The CDR3 runs to 12 residues. CDR3 DNA sequence: TGTGCCACCATTGGGGGAAACTATGGCTACACCTTC. This codes for CATIGGNYGYTF.

V gene TRBV3-1 combines with J gene TRBJ2-7; D may be TRBD2 (5 bases). The CDR3 is 15 residues long. Trimming removed 10 bases from V and 2 bases from J, with 21 bases in between. Germline assignment: CDR1 LGHDT and CDR2 YNNKEL (reference sequence). Here the CDR3 DNA reads TGTGCCACCTGCCAGGAGGCCCCTTGGACCTACGAGCAGTACTTC. It encodes CATCQEAPWTYEQYF.

The rearrangement joins TRBV7-9 to TRBJ2-3, with D maybe TRBD2 (5 bases). The CDR3 is 13 amino acids. Trimming removed 5 bases from V and 6 bases from J, with 12 bases in between. Looked up from germline, CDR1 is SEHNR and CDR2 is FQNEAQ (reference sequence). The chain's CDR3 is CASSLLSGDTQYF. The DNA of the CDR3 is TGTGCCAGCAGCCTCCTCTCGGGGGATACGCAGTATTTT. Variable domain in full (rest from reference TRBV7-9 and TRBJ2-3): DTGVSQNPRHKITKRGQNVTFRCDPISEHNRLYWYRQTLGQGPEFLTYFQNEAQLEKSRLLSDRFSAERPKGSFSTLEIQRTEQGDSAMYLCASSLLSGDTQYFGPGTRLTVL.

The chain joins TRBV7-9 to TRBJ2-3; 10 positions match TRBD1. Germline V gene sequence: CDR1 SEHNR, CDR2 FQNEAQ (reference sequence). With V trimmed by 6 bases and J by 7 bases, 10 bases remained unmatched. This CDR3 is built from 15 residues. The CDR3 region has the DNA TGTGCCAGCAGAGAGACAGGGGGCCCAGCCTATACGCAGTATTTT. Protein product: CASRETGGPAYTQYF. The full variable domain, rest sourced from reference TRBV7-9 and TRBJ2-3, is DTGVSQNPRHKITKRGQNVTFRCDPISEHNRLYWYRQTLGQGPEFLTYFQNEAQLEKSRLLSDRFSAERPKGSFSTLEIQRTEQGDSAMYLCASRETGGPAYTQYFGPGTRLTVL.

Comments on this clonotype: A single base separates this from a much larger clone, so it may be a read error. The chain employs TRBV5-5 and TRBJ2-1; D is unresolved. The CDR3 is 15 amino acids. Germline lookup yields CDR1 SGHKS and CDR2 YYEKEE (reference sequence). Deletions cut 5 bases from V and 0 bases from J, with 12 bases between. The CDR3 coding sequence is TGTGCCAGCAGTCACACTGTGAGCTCCTACAATGAGCAGTTCTTC. As protein: CASSHTVSSYNEQFF.

Points on this clonotype: Being one base from a much bigger clone, this may be a read error. J is TRBJ2-1 and V is TRBV20-1; TRBD1 might be the D (5 bases). Germline loops: CDR1 DFQATT, CDR2 SNEGSKA (reference sequence). The CDR3 contains 16 residues. CDR3 nucleotide sequence: TGCAGTGTAGAGTCGATCGAGGACACACACTACAATGATCAGTTCTTC. It specifies CSVESIEDTHYNDQFF.

Ten or more counts support this clonotype. The chain employs TRBV9 and TRBJ2-7; TRBD1 aligns across 12 bases. The CDR3 spans 15 residues. V was clipped by 4 bases and J by 0 bases; unmatched bases: 2. CDR1 and CDR2 from the germline V gene are SGDLS and YYNGEE. This CDR3 reads CASSSGQGASYEQYF. The CDR3 DNA sequence: TGTGCCAGCAGCTCGGGACAGGGGGCCTCCTACGAGCAGTACTTC.

This clonotype was counted only a few times. J is TRBJ2-3 and V is TRBV20-1; 8 bases map to TRBD1. V gave up 6 bases and J gave up 5 bases; unmatched junction bases: 7. CDR3 size: 13 residues. Germline V lookup: CDR1 DFQATT, CDR2 SNEGSKA (reference sequence). CDR3 amino acids: CSAPDRAKDTQYF. The CDR3 coding sequence is TGCAGTGCCCCGGACAGGGCCAAAGATACGCAGTATTTT.

This chain joins TRBV27 and TRBJ2-3, with TRBD2 matching 9 bases. Germline V gene lookup returns CDR1 MNHEY and CDR2 SMNVEV (reference sequence). This CDR3 comprises 18 residues. The junction had 14 bases not matched to a gene; V was cut back by 3 bases and J by 4 bases. The CDR3 sequence: CASSFIPLAGAGADTQYF. CDR3 nucleotides: TGTGCCAGCAGTTTCATACCTTTAGCGGGAGCGGGAGCAGATACGCAGTATTTT.

This sequence joins TRBV5-6 and TRBJ2-7, with 10 bases lining up with TRBD1. The CDR3 extends over 17 amino acids. The trim removed 0 bases at V and 2 bases at J, leaving 8 bases unmatched. In germline, CDR1 is SGHDT, CDR2 YYEEEE. The DNA for the CDR3 is TGTGCCAGCAGCTTGGCCGTATTGGACAGGGGGACCTACGAGCAGTACTTC. It specifies CASSLAVLDRGTYEQYF. Based on the CDR3 plus reference TRBV5-6 and TRBJ2-7, the full variable domain is DAGVTQSPTHLIKTRGQQVTLRCSPKSGHDTVSWYQQALGQGPQFIFQYYEEEERQRGNFPDRFSGHQFPNYSSELNVNALLLGDSALYLCASSLAVLDRGTYEQYFGPGTRLTVT.

The chain carries TRBV7-6 and TRBJ2-5; D may match TRBD1 or TRBD2 (5 bases each). Trimming left V 4 bases short and J 3 bases short, with 18 bases between. This CDR3 is built from 16 residues. CDR1 and CDR2 from the germline V gene are SGHVS and FNYEAQ. The CDR3 DNA is TGTGCCAGCAGCTCGACGGGACGGACTTGGGAAGAGACCCAGTACTTC. Residues: CASSSTGRTWEETQYF.

The V and J genes are TRBV7-9 and TRBJ2-1, with D perhaps matching TRBD2 (5 bases). This CDR3 spans 14 amino acids. Deletions cut 1 base from V and 5 bases from J, with 9 bases between. CDR1 and CDR2 from the germline V gene are SEHNR and FQNEAQ (reference sequence). The CDR3 sequence is CASSLGSGNNEQFF. The CDR3 DNA sequence: TGTGCCAGCAGCTTAGGTTCGGGAAACAATGAGCAGTTCTTC. Looking up the rest from reference TRBV7-9 and TRBJ2-1 gives the full variable domain: DTGVSQNPRHKITKRGQNVTFRCDPISEHNRLYWYRQTLGQGPEFLTYFQNEAQLEKSRLLSDRFSAERPKGSFSTLEIQRTEQGDSAMYLCASSLGSGNNEQFFGPGTRLTVL.

This clonotype was counted at least ten times. This sequence joins TRBV4-2 and TRBJ2-5, with 7 bases matching TRBD1. Trimming at V came to 2 bases and at J to 4 bases, leaving 10 bases not matched to a gene. This CDR3 region has 16 residues. Germline values: CDR1 LGHNA, CDR2 YNFKEQ. The CDR3 nucleotides read TGTGCCAGCAGCCAAACGACAGGGCGTTTGGGAGAGACCCAGTACTTC. Translating gives CASSQTTGRLGETQYF.

This clonotype turned up a few times. This chain uses TRBV4-3 with TRBJ2-5; tentatively, D is TRBD1 (5 bases). The CDR3 has 15 residues. V was shortened by 0 bases and J by 5 bases, with 13 bases between the two germline ends. Germline lookup yields CDR1 LGHNA and CDR2 YSLEER. DNA of the CDR3: TGCGCCAGCAGCCAAGAGACAGCGACGTGGGAGACCCAGTACTTC. The encoded protein is CASSQETATWETQYF.

This clonotype was picked up many times. The chain carries TRBV6-6 and TRBJ2-2; no clear D. This CDR3 is built from 13 residues. The V end was cut by 0 bases, the J end by 1 base, with 0 bases between. Germline V CDR1 and CDR2: MNHNY, SVGAGI (reference sequence). The CDR3: CASSYSNTGELFF. The CDR3 coding sequence is TGTGCCAGCAGTTACTCGAACACCGGGGAGCTGTTTTTT.

The table lists this clonotype with many counts. This chain links TRBV4-3 with TRBJ2-2; no definite D call. This CDR3 has 16 residues. V was trimmed by 0 bases and J by 4 bases, leaving 12 bases between them. Germline CDR1 reads LGHNA; CDR2 reads YSLEER. The CDR3 DNA sequence: TGCGCCAGCAGCCAAGATCTCCGGCAGCCCACCGGGGAGCTGTTTTTT. The encoded protein is CASSQDLRQPTGELFF.

In this sample, this clonotype turned up a few times. The chain recombines TRBV9 with TRBJ2-1, with 7 bases lining up with TRBD2. The ends lost 4 bases at V and 0 bases at J; junction bases unmatched: 7. CDR3 length: 16 residues. Germline V gene sequence: CDR1 SGDLS, CDR2 YYNGEE. This CDR3 reads CASSRGGGSSYNEQFF. CDR3 DNA: TGTGCCAGCAGCAGAGGCGGCGGGAGCTCCTACAATGAGCAGTTCTTC. The whole variable domain, filled in from reference TRBV9 and TRBJ2-1, reads DSGVTQTPKHLITATGQRVTLRCSPRSGDLSVYWYQQSLDQGLQFLIQYYNGEERAKGNILERFSAQQFPDLHSELNLSSLELGDSALYFCASSRGGGSSYNEQFFGPGTRLTVL.